This entry lists 13 T cell receptor beta chains sequenced from one sample in a study of early T cells in non-severe SARS-CoV-2 infection. Using its own MiXCR run on the 5' RACE reads, TCRdb lists one record per CDR3 protein. The table includes some 80,000 distinct CDR3 sequences, about 13% detected once. Sequenced sample: whole blood. The receptors derive from an adult who was a healthcare worker with PCR-confirmed SARS-CoV-2 infection or an uninfected control (not recorded which).

This clonotype was recorded once. A much larger clone differs from this one at a single base, so this may be a read error. The chain combines TRBV5-1 with TRBJ1-3; D gene unclear. The CDR3 sequence is 15 residues long. CDR1 and CDR2 from the germline V gene are SGHRS and YFSETQ. The CDR3 DNA reads TGCGCCAGCAGCAGAGACGGATCCTCTGGAAACTCCATATATTTT. Amino acid sequence: CASSRDGSSGNSIYF.

This clonotype was counted ten times or more. CDR3 nucleotide sequence: TGTGCCAGCAGCTCTCTTAAGGGGCCGGGCGGGGAGCTGTTTTTT. Amino acids: CASSSLKGPGGELFF. The V and J genes are TRBV11-2 and TRBJ2-2; D may be TRBD1 (5 bases). The V gene lost 4 bases and the J gene lost 7 bases, with 16 bases spanning the gap. Germline V gene data show CDR1 as SGHAT and CDR2 as FQNNGV. The CDR3 is 15 residues long. Filled out from reference TRBV11-2 and TRBJ2-2, the complete variable domain reads EAGVAQSPRYKIIEKRQSVAFWCNPISGHATLYWYQQILGQGPKLLIQFQNNGVVDDSQLPKDRFSAERLKGVDSTLKIQPAKLEDSAVYLCASSSLKGPGGELFFGEGSRLTVL.

The chain uses TRBV12-3 or TRBV12-4 and TRBJ1-2; the D is unclear. The CDR3 has 12 residues. Trimming removed 3 bases from V and 6 bases from J, with 8 bases in between. Here the CDR3 reads CASSLAGDGYTF. The CDR3, as DNA: TGTGCCAGCAGTTTGGCCGGGGATGGCTACACCTTC.

The rearrangement uses TRBV7-9 and TRBJ2-1; the match to TRBD1 covers 9 bases. Germline V CDR1 and CDR2: SEHNR, FQNEAQ (reference sequence). The CDR3 loop spans 18 amino acids. V dropped 4 bases and J dropped 2; count of bases not matched to a gene: 12. CDR3: CASSSITGTGITYNEQFF. CDR3 nucleotides: TGTGCCAGCAGCTCAATCACCGGGACAGGGATCACCTACAATGAGCAGTTCTTC.

The chain carries TRBV30 and TRBJ1-6; D is ambiguous. Germline CDR1 reads GTSNPN; CDR2 reads SVGIG (reference sequence). The CDR3 loop spans 13 amino acids. This chain's CDR3 is CATRDNYNSPLHF. The CDR3 DNA reads TGTGCAACGAGGGATAACTATAATTCACCCCTCCACTTT.

This chain connects TRBV23-1 to TRBJ2-5; TRBD1 might be the D (6 bases). TRBV23-1 has ORF status, its function being uncertain. V was trimmed by 2 bases and J by 1 base, leaving 11 bases between them. This CDR3 is 15 amino acids long. The CDR3 DNA is TGCGCCAGCAGTCAACAAGGACAGCTCCAAGAGACCCAGTACTTC. This translates into CASSQQGQLQETQYF.

This clonotype was recorded many times. The CDR3 protein is CASSPGTSRGYTF. The CDR3, as DNA: TGTGCCAGCAGCCCCGGGACATCGCGTGGCTACACCTTC. The rearrangement joins TRBV2 to TRBJ1-2; D may be TRBD1 (6 bases). The CDR3 is 13 amino acids. V lost 6 bases, J lost 7 bases, and 15 bases lay in between. The germline V gene has CDR1 SNHLY and CDR2 FYNNEI.

The rearrangement joins TRBV20-1 to TRBJ2-1; 8 bases line up with TRBD2. Per the germline V gene, CDR1 is DFQATT and CDR2 is SNEGSKA (reference sequence). The CDR3 length is 15 residues. Losses at the gene ends were 4 bases for V and 2 bases for J; bases not matched to a gene: 7. CDR3 protein: CSATIAGRTYNEQFF. The DNA of the CDR3 is TGCAGTGCTACTATAGCGGGGCGAACCTACAATGAGCAGTTCTTC.

This clonotype was counted at least ten times. V and J are TRBV10-2 and TRBJ1-5; TRBD1 agrees at 8 bases. The J segment lost 7 bases and the V segment lost 7 bases, leaving 3 bases of the junction unmatched. The CDR3 contains 12 residues. Germline CDR1 is WSHSY and CDR2 is SAAADI. CDR3 coding DNA: TGCGCCAGCAAGACAGGGGCCCAGCCCCAGCATTTT. Translated, it gives CASKTGAQPQHF.

V gene TRBV18 combines with J gene TRBJ1-1, with 9 bases matching TRBD1. V shed 6 bases, J shed 4 bases, and the junction held 3 bases outside the gene matches. Germline V gene data show CDR1 as KGHSH and CDR2 as LQKENI. CDR3 size: 13 residues. The CDR3: CASSTQGATEAFF. As DNA, the CDR3 is TGTGCCAGCTCGACACAGGGGGCCACTGAAGCTTTCTTT.

This clonotype was detected many times. This rearrangement joins TRBV21-1 to TRBJ1-5; the table calls TRBD1, which could not be checked here. TRBV21-1 is a recognized pseudogene. The CDR3 has 14 residues. This CDR3 is CASSKSRGEQPQHF. CDR3 bases: TGTGCCAGCAGCAAATCACGGGGCGAACAGCCCCAGCATTTT.

The chain uses TRBV11-2 and TRBJ2-7; 8 bases align to TRBD1. This CDR3 is built from 14 residues. Germline-derived CDR1 and CDR2 are SGHAT and FQNNGV. The junction had 5 bases not matched to a gene; V was cut back by 1 base and J by 6 bases. CDR3: CASSLVPGGGEQYF. Here the CDR3 DNA reads TGTGCCAGCAGCTTAGTTCCAGGGGGCGGCGAGCAGTACTTC.

The chain combines TRBV30 with TRBJ2-1; perhaps TRBD2 as D (5 bases). This CDR3 has 13 amino acids. V lost 4 bases to trimming and J lost 4 bases, with 11 bases between them. Looked up from germline, CDR1 is GTSNPN and CDR2 is SVGIG (reference sequence). The CDR3 DNA reads TGTGCCTGGAATTACGCGGGTTACAATGAGCAGTTCTTC. Amino acid sequence: CAWNYAGYNEQFF.